The 14 T cell receptor beta chains in this list originate from one sample, sequenced in a study of blood T cell repertoires in COVID-19. Here immunoSEQ multiplex PCR was the method, and the copy in TCRdb shows in-frame clones only, minus some. In the table there are 90,000 to 120,000 clones, around 84% of which are singletons. Source material: peripheral blood. Source of these receptors: a man aged 55-75 years with acute or convalescent COVID-19.

The rearrangement uses TRBV4-3 and TRBJ1-1, with D unresolved. This CDR3 spans 12 amino acids. Trimming removed 4 bases from V and 1 base from J, with 4 bases in between. In germline, CDR1 is LGHNA, CDR2 YSLEER. The CDR3 loop reads CASSRGNTEAFF. The CDR3 DNA reads as TGCGCCAGCAGCCGCGGGAACACTGAAGCTTTCTTT.

The chain carries TRBV5-1 and TRBJ1-3, with a tentative D call TRBD1 (6 bases). CDR3 length: 15 amino acids. Germline CDR1 reads SGHRS; CDR2 reads YFSETQ. The ends were cut back, 4 bases at V and 2 bases at J, with 13 bases in the middle. As DNA, the CDR3 is TGCGCCAGCAGCCAAGCGCAGGGGACTGGAAACACCATATATTTT. Residues: CASSQAQGTGNTIYF.

The chain is built from TRBV5-4 and TRBJ1-2; 7 bases map to TRBD1. CDR3 size: 13 residues. Germline loops: CDR1 SGHNT, CDR2 YYREEE (reference sequence). The V gene end was trimmed by 4 bases and the J gene end by 3 bases; junction bases not matched to a gene: 3. The CDR3 protein is CASSKDRDYGYTF. The CDR3 region has the DNA TGTGCCAGCAGCAAAGACAGGGACTATGGCTACACCTTC.

This clone was seen only once. J is TRBJ1-5 and V is TRBV6-5; 8 nucleotides align to TRBD1. This CDR3 comprises 15 residues. CDR1 and CDR2 (germline): MNHEY, SVGAGI. V lost 6 bases to trimming and J lost 6 bases; unmatched junction nucleotides: 10. The CDR3 DNA reads TGTGCCAGCAGACATCAGACAGGGGACATTCAGCCCCAGCATTTT. Protein product: CASRHQTGDIQPQHF.

Notes on this clone: Germline and junction disagree at one end, which may indicate a read error. The CDR3 loop is CARSRGWGDYEQYF. In DNA, the CDR3 is TGTGCCCGCAGCCGGGGGTGGGGGGACTACGAGCAGTACTTC. The chain recombines TRBV6-5 with TRBJ2-7, with D possibly being TRBD2 (6 bases). This CDR3 has 14 residues. CDR1 and CDR2 (germline): MNHEY, SVGAGI.

V usage is TRBV15 and J usage is TRBJ2-1, with D maybe TRBD1 (5 bases). The CDR3 length is 15 residues. V was shortened by 3 bases and J by 7 bases, with 16 bases between the two germline ends. Per the germline V gene, CDR1 is LNHNV and CDR2 is YYDKDF (reference sequence). The CDR3 coding sequence is TGTGCCACCAGCAGTGATCAGGGTTTCAGGAATGAGCAGTTCTTC. It specifies CATSSDQGFRNEQFF.

The J gene is TRBJ2-1, the V gene TRBV6-5; 10 bases align to TRBD2. Unmatched junction bases numbered 6, after V lost 6 bases and J lost 4 bases. Germline assignment: CDR1 MNHEY and CDR2 SVGAGI. The CDR3 covers 15 residues. CDR3 sequence: CASSLSGRGYNEQFF. The DNA of the CDR3 is TGTGCCAGCAGCTTAAGCGGGAGGGGTTACAATGAGCAGTTCTTC.

The CDR3 region is CATRGNEQFF. The CDR3 DNA sequence: TGTGCCACCCGGGGGAATGAGCAGTTCTTC. The rearrangement uses TRBV6-6 and TRBJ2-1; a possible D gene is TRBD2 (6 bases). V shed 10 bases and J shed 7 bases, with 8 bases lying between them. This CDR3 spans 10 amino acids. Germline CDR1 is MNHNY and CDR2 is SVGAGI (reference sequence).

CDR3 coding DNA: TGTGCCAGCAGTGAAGCAACAGGACTAGGTACAGATACGCAGTATTTT. It translates to CASSEATGLGTDTQYF. V usage is TRBV6-1 and J usage is TRBJ2-3; the match to TRBD2 covers 7 bases. From germline, CDR1 is MNHNS and CDR2 SASEGT. This CDR3 comprises 16 residues. V gave up 0 bases and J gave up 3 bases; unmatched junction bases: 6.

J is TRBJ2-7 and V is TRBV7-9, with D uncertain. Germline V gives CDR1 SEHNR, CDR2 FQNEAQ (reference sequence). The CDR3 is 14 amino acids. V lost 2 bases and J 1 base, leaving 9 bases between the germline ends. CDR3 region: CASSLFAESYEQYF. CDR3 coding DNA: TGTGCCAGCAGCTTATTTGCAGAATCCTACGAGCAGTACTTC.

The V call is TRBV7-9, the J call TRBJ1-4; weak D call: TRBD1 (5 bases). The CDR3 covers 14 residues. Trimming removed 7 bases at V and 3 bases at J, with 12 bases between. From germline, CDR1 is SEHNR and CDR2 FQNEAQ (reference sequence). CDR3 protein: CASNPGGANEKLFF. CDR3 DNA: TGTGCCAGCAACCCCGGGGGTGCTAATGAAAAACTGTTTTTT.

The chain employs TRBV3-1 (or the pseudogene TRBV3-2) and TRBJ2-5; 14 positions match TRBD2. The CDR3 has 19 residues. In germline, CDR1 is LGHDT, CDR2 YNNKEL (reference sequence). The V and J ends lost 0 bases and 2 bases, in that order; junction bases with no gene match: 8. DNA for the CDR3: TGTGCCAGCAGCCAAGAGATGACTAGCGGGAGGGTAGGGCAAGAGACCCAGTACTTC. Translating gives CASSQEMTSGRVGQETQYF.

This sequence joins TRBV29-1 and TRBJ2-1; 10 bases line up with TRBD2. V trimming: 4 bases; J trimming: 10 bases; junction bases outside the gene matches: 4. Per the germline V gene, CDR1 is SQVTM and CDR2 is ANQGSEA. The CDR3 extends over 12 amino acids. CDR3 bases: TGCAGCGTTGCCTGGGGACTAGCGGAGCAGTTCTTC. Its protein is CSVAWGLAEQFF.

This clone appeared a few times. The V gene is TRBV28, the J gene TRBJ1-5; TRBD1 might be the D (6 bases). Trimming pared 5 bases from V and 5 bases from J, leaving 16 bases between. From germline, CDR1 is MDHEN and CDR2 SYDVKM. The CDR3 is 15 amino acids. The CDR3 region has the DNA TGTGCCAGCAGTAAACAGGGAAGGCTTCATCAGCCCCAGCATTTT. Translating gives CASSKQGRLHQPQHF.